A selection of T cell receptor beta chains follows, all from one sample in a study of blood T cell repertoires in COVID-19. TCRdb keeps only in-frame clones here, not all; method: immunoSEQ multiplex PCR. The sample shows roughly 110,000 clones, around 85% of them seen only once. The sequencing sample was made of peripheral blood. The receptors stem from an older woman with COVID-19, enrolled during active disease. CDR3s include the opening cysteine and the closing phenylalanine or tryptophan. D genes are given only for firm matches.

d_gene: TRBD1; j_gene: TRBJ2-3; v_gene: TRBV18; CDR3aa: CASSPASTGGDTQYF
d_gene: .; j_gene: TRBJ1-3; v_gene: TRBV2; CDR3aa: CASSVAYSFSGNTIYF
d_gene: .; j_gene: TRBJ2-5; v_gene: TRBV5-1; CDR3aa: CASSATSLGETQYF
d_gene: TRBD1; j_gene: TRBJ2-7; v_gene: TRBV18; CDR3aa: CASSPLDRGASYEQYF
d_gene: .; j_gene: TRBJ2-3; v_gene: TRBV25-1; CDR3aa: CASSSRGGTDTQYF
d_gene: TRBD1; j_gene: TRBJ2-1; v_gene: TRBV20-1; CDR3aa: CSASIPGQGSQGQFF
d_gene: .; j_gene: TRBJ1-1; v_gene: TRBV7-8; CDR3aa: CASSRGPWAFF
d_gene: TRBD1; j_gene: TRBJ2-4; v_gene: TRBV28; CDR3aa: CASSYDRGDIQYF
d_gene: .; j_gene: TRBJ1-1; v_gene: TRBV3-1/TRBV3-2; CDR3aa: CATGGVNTEAFF
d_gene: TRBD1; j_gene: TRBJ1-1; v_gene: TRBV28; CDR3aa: CASSSGGTGAFF
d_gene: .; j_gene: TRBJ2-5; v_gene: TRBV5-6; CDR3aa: CASSLLRGAGETQYF
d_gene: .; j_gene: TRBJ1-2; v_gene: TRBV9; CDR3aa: CASSVGAENYGYTF
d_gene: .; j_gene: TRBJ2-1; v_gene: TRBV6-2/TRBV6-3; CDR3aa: CASSYPRPWGDPNEQFF
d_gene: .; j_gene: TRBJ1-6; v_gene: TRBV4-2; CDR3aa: CASSQDPAKGSPLHF
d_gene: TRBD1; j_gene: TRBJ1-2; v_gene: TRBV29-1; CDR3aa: CSVVPTGGGYTF
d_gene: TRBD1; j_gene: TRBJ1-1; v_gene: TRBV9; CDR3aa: CASSTGQGGFGGTEAFF
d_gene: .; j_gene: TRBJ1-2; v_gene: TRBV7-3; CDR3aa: CASSLSAGAVFGYTF
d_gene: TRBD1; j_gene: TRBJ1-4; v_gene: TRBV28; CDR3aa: CASSFVRGQRNEKLFF
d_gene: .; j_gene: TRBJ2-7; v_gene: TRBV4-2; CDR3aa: CASSQEHSGSSYEQYF
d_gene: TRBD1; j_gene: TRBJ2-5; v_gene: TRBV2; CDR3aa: CASSEGGQGEETQYF
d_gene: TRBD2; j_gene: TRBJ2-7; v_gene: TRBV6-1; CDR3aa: CASSEEGGFREAFFYEQYF
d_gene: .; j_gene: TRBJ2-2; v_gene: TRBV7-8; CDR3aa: CASSLERQAGELFF
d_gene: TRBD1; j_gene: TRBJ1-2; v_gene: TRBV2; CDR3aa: CASRGTGVGVAGYTF
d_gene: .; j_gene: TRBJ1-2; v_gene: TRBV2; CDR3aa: CASNSRGGGDYGYTF
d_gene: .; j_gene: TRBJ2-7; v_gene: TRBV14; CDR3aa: CASRQHSSYEQYF
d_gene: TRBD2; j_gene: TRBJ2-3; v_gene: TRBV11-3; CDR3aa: CASSLAGGGTQYF
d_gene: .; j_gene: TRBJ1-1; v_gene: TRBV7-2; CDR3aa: CASSLGGDLNTEAFF
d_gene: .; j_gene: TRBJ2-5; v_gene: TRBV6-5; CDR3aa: CASSLFDSQETQYF
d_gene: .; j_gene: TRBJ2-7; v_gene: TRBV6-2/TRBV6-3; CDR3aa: CASSYSPGTYEQYF
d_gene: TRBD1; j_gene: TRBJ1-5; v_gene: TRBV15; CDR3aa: CATSDRQGVYSNQPQHF
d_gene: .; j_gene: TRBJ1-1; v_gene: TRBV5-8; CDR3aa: CASSLMGEGTEAFF
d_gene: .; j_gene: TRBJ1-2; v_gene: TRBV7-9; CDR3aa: CASSGRTSEEGYTF
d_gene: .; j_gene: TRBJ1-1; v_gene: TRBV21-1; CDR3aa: CASRPGTHSEKKMNTEAFF
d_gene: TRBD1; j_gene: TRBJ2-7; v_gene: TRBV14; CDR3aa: CASSSGTGGDLYEQYF
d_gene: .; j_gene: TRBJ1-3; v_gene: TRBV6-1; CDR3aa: CASSDSSGNTIYF
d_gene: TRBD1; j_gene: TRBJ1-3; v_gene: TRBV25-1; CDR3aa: CASARGQAGNTIYF
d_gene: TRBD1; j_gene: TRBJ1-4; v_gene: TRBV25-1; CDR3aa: CASRVEQGNEKLFF
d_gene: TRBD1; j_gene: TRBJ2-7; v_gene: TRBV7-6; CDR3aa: CASSLGGQGYEQYF